This is a list of T cell receptor beta chains from one sample in a study of beta chain features in type 1 diabetes. Sequencing was performed with immunoSEQ multiplex PCR; in TCRdb, only in-frame clones are kept and a portion is missing. The table lists around 250,000 clones, about 14% of them singletons, with about 0.018% in the top ten. The sequenced material came from naive CD4+ T cells from blood. Receptor source: a man aged 25 to 40 with type 1 diabetes. CDR3s include the opening cysteine and the closing phenylalanine or tryptophan. A D gene is named only where the DNA matches it firmly. A clone size is listed for some rows: how often the clone was seen (once, few, many), or a class if it is expanded.

V gene	clone size	J gene	D gene	CDR3 protein	CDR3 DNA
TRBV29-1	NA	TRBJ2-2	TRBD2	CSPRATSGSSGLDTGELFF	TGCAGCCCTCGGGCGACTAGCGGGAGTTCGGGTTTGGACACCGGGGAGCTGTTTTTT
TRBV19	few	TRBJ2-5	TRBD2	CASRPTSARQETQYF	TGTGCCAGTAGGCCAACTAGCGCCAGACAAGAGACCCAGTACTTC
TRBV9	NA	TRBJ1-6	NA	CASSPTANNSPLHF	TGTGCCAGCAGCCCGACAGCGAATAATTCACCCCTCCACTTT
TRBV4-1	NA	TRBJ2-1	TRBD2	CASSQVGTRSYNEQFF	TGCGCCAGCAGCCAAGTGGGGACTAGGTCCTACAATGAGCAGTTCTTC
TRBV5-1	NA	TRBJ2-1	TRBD2	CASSLELAAGSEQFF	TGCGCCAGCAGCTTGGAGCTAGCGGCCGGGAGTGAGCAGTTCTTC
TRBV10-3	NA	TRBJ2-1	NA	CAIRLADYNEQFF	TGTGCCATCAGATTAGCGGATTACAATGAGCAGTTCTTC
TRBV27	NA	TRBJ2-5	TRBD1	CASGQGRETQYF	TGTGCCAGCGGACAGGGTCGCGAGACCCAGTACTTC
TRBV12-5	few	TRBJ2-1	TRBD2	CASGLFAGGKNEQFF	TGTGCTAGTGGTTTGTTCGCGGGAGGGAAGAATGAGCAGTTCTTC
TRBV11-2	few	TRBJ2-3	TRBD1	CASSTPGTGVDWTDTQYF	TGTGCCAGCAGCACCCCGGGGACAGGGGTAGATTGGACAGATACGCAGTATTTT
TRBV5-1	NA	TRBJ2-5	NA	CASRGSGTQYF	TGCGCCAGCAGAGGATCGGGGACCCAGTACTTC
TRBV4-2	NA	TRBJ2-1	NA	CASSQDNYREQFF	TGTGCCAGCAGCCAAGATAACTACCGTGAGCAGTTCTTC
TRBV2	NA	TRBJ1-1	NA	CASSDIKPEAFF	TGTGCCAGCAGTGACATAAAGCCTGAAGCTTTCTTT
TRBV7-9	NA	TRBJ2-7	TRBD2	CASSPRAGEAYEQYF	TGTGCCAGCAGCCCCCGAGCGGGAGAGGCCTACGAGCAGTACTTC
TRBV19	NA	TRBJ2-7	NA	CASSRDTAYEQYF	TGTGCCAGTAGTAGGGACACTGCCTACGAGCAGTACTTC
TRBV5-1	few	TRBJ2-3	TRBD1	CASRVGQGATDTQYF	TGCGCCAGCAGGGTGGGTCAGGGGGCCACAGATACGCAGTATTTT
TRBV11-2	NA	TRBJ2-1	TRBD2	CASSLGVAGAEQFF	TGTGCCAGCAGCTTGGGGGTAGCGGGGGCGGAGCAGTTCTTC
TRBV7-9	few	TRBJ2-1	TRBD2	CASSLSSGRNEQFF	TGTGCCAGCAGCCTCTCTAGCGGTCGCAATGAGCAGTTCTTC
TRBV2	NA	TRBJ2-1	TRBD1	CASRPGTGNNEQFF	TGTGCCAGCAGACCCGGGACAGGGAACAATGAGCAGTTCTTC
TRBV2	NA	TRBJ1-1	NA	CASSEALRQGTEAFF	TGTGCCAGCAGTGAAGCGTTACGGCAGGGGACTGAAGCTTTCTTT
TRBV14	NA	TRBJ2-2	TRBD1	CASSPQGAIPFGGELFF	TGTGCCAGCAGCCCCCAGGGGGCTATTCCTTTCGGCGGGGAGCTGTTTTTT
TRBV4-1	many	TRBJ2-4	NA	CASSQESRGQYF	TGCGCCAGCAGCCAAGAGTCGCGCGGTCAGTACTTC
TRBV29-1	few	TRBJ1-1	TRBD1	CSVGETGVAFF	TGCAGCGTTGGGGAGACAGGGGTAGCTTTCTTT
TRBV19	few	TRBJ1-5	TRBD1	CASRRDRGYFSNQPQHF	TGTGCCAGTCGCCGGGACAGGGGATATTTTAGCAATCAGCCCCAGCATTTT
TRBV2	NA	TRBJ2-6	NA	CASSEARYSGANVLTF	TGTGCCAGCAGTGAAGCGAGGTACTCTGGGGCCAACGTCCTGACTTTC
TRBV7-9	NA	TRBJ2-2	TRBD1	CASSTAYGTGVAGELFF	TGTGCCAGCAGCACCGCATACGGGACAGGGGTGGCCGGGGAGCTGTTTTTT
TRBV7-9	few	TRBJ1-6	NA	CASSLLSGLAPLHF	TGTGCCAGCAGCTTACTATCGGGGTTAGCACCCCTCCACTTT
TRBV27	once	TRBJ2-3	TRBD2	CASSLGGRITDTQYF	TGTGCCAGCAGTTTGGGCGGGAGGATCACAGATACGCAGTATTTT
TRBV9	NA	TRBJ2-5	TRBD2	CASSVGGGGGETQYF	TGTGCCAGCAGCGTAGGCGGCGGGGGAGGTGAGACCCAGTACTTC
TRBV5-1	NA	TRBJ2-5	NA	CASSLKVVGETQYF	TGCGCCAGCAGCTTGAAGGTTGTGGGCGAGACCCAGTACTTC
TRBV10-3	few	TRBJ2-7	NA	CAIGAGWVSSEQYF	TGTGCCATCGGGGCGGGGTGGGTCTCGAGCGAGCAGTACTTC
TRBV11-2	NA	TRBJ1-2	NA	CASSLVYGGNYGYTF	TGTGCCAGCAGCTTAGTGTACGGTGGTAACTATGGCTACACCTTC
TRBV5-1	once	TRBJ2-5	TRBD2	CASSLGSSGGQETQYF	TGCGCCAGCAGCTTGGGGTCTAGCGGGGGACAGGAGACCCAGTACTTC
TRBV5-1	few	TRBJ2-7	TRBD1	CASSPGQGSYEQYF	TGCGCCAGCAGCCCGGGACAGGGGTCTTACGAGCAGTACTTC
TRBV5-1	NA	TRBJ2-5	NA	CASSPDNQETQYF	TGCGCCAGCAGCCCGGACAATCAAGAGACCCAGTACTTC
TRBV30	few	TRBJ1-1	NA	CAWRNTIEAFF	TGTGCCTGGAGAAACACTATTGAAGCTTTCTTT
TRBV11-3	NA	TRBJ2-1	NA	CASSLDQKRGEQFF	TGTGCCAGCAGCTTAGATCAGAAAAGGGGTGAGCAGTTCTTC
TRBV4-1	NA	TRBJ2-2	TRBD1	CASSRDSLGTGELFF	TGCGCCAGCAGCCGGGACAGTTTGGGCACCGGGGAGCTGTTTTTT
TRBV6-1	few	TRBJ2-5	TRBD1	CASNRGPPETQYF	TGTGCCAGCAACAGGGGCCCTCCCGAGACCCAGTACTTC
TRBV9	NA	TRBJ2-2	NA	CASSVTGQGYTGELFF	TGTGCCAGCAGCGTAACCGGGCAGGGGTACACCGGGGAGCTGTTTTTT
TRBV18	NA	TRBJ2-3	TRBD1	CASSPRGTGTEFFTDTQYF	TGTGCCAGCTCACCAAGGGGGACCGGGACAGAGTTCTTCACAGATACGCAGTATTTT
TRBV28	NA	TRBJ1-1	NA	CASTLPRGEAFF	TGTGCCAGCACTCTCCCGCGGGGTGAAGCTTTCTTT
TRBV27	NA	TRBJ2-1	NA	CASSPRPNNQGGEQFF	TGTGCCAGCAGCCCCCGCCCCAATAATCAGGGCGGTGAGCAGTTCTTC
TRBV11-2	few	TRBJ2-1	TRBD1	CASSAGTGYNEQFF	TGTGCCAGCAGCGCCGGGACAGGGTACAATGAGCAGTTCTTC
TRBV18	NA	TRBJ2-7	NA	CASSPGAEWEQYF	TGTGCCAGCTCACCGGGGGCCGAGTGGGAGCAGTACTTC
TRBV6-1	NA	TRBJ2-6	NA	CASSTTAGANVLTF	TGTGCCAGCAGTACGACAGCTGGGGCCAACGTCCTGACTTTC
TRBV11-2	few	TRBJ1-6	TRBD1	CASSPGGDNSPLHF	TGTGCCAGCAGCCCAGGGGGAGATAATTCACCCCTCCACTTT
TRBV7-2	few	TRBJ2-4	TRBD2	CASSFYPGGLAKNIQYF	TGTGCCAGCAGCTTCTATCCGGGGGGACTAGCCAAAAACATTCAGTACTTC
TRBV5-1	NA	TRBJ2-1	NA	CASQPGGSSYNEQFF	TGCGCCAGCCAACCTGGAGGGAGCTCCTACAATGAGCAGTTCTTC
TRBV14	few	TRBJ1-2	NA	CASSQDGRGSGGYTF	TGTGCCAGCAGCCAAGACGGCAGGGGAAGTGGTGGCTACACCTTC
TRBV30	few	TRBJ1-4	TRBD1	CALTGGELFNEKLFF	TGTGCCTTGACAGGGGGAGAGCTCTTTAATGAAAAACTGTTTTTT
TRBV6-5	NA	TRBJ1-4	TRBD1	CASSGQANEKLFF	TGTGCCAGCAGCGGACAGGCTAATGAAAAACTGTTTTTT
TRBV7-6	NA	TRBJ2-7	NA	CASSLGGELEQYF	TGTGCCAGCAGCTTAGGGGGGGAGTTGGAGCAGTACTTC
TRBV5-4	few	TRBJ2-7	NA	CASSSSQGSGTYEQYF	TGTGCCAGCAGCTCCTCACAGGGTTCGGGGACCTACGAGCAGTACTTC
TRBV19	NA	TRBJ1-5	NA	CASKARQSNQPQHF	TGTGCCAGTAAAGCCAGACAGAGCAATCAGCCCCAGCATTTT
TRBV7-6	NA	TRBJ1-4	TRBD1	CASSPRQGRGEKLFF	TGTGCCAGCAGCCCACGACAGGGAAGGGGTGAAAAACTGTTTTTT
TRBV28	few	TRBJ1-2	TRBD1	CASSLYDRGNGYTF	TGTGCCAGCAGTTTATACGACAGGGGTAACGGCTACACCTTC
TRBV7-7	NA	TRBJ2-5	NA	CASSLVAGSWETQYF	TGTGCCAGCAGCTTAGTGGCAGGGTCATGGGAGACCCAGTACTTC
TRBV6-5	NA	TRBJ1-5	NA	CASSPRREQPQHF	TGTGCCAGCAGTCCCAGGAGGGAGCAGCCCCAGCATTTT
TRBV11-2	NA	TRBJ2-3	NA	CASSLGLLPDTQYF	TGTGCCAGCAGCTTGGGACTGCTCCCAGATACGCAGTATTTT
TRBV9	few	TRBJ2-1	NA	CASTTGGKNEQFF	TGTGCCAGCACGACGGGGGGCAAGAATGAGCAGTTCTTC